This T cell receptor beta chain was identified in a study of cytomegalovirus exposure and HLA in healthy donors. At the level of the study: Inside one of the first data releases sat about 85 million unique TCRs taken from HLA-typed donors.

Primers: 60 Vbeta forward and 13 Jbeta reverse. TCRdb keeps only in-frame clones here, not all; method: immunoSEQ multiplex PCR. The sample lists fewer than 250,000 clones, over 70% occurring once. Notes on this clone: Its specificity is unknown.

Study outcomes and limitations: The authors judged a highly shared variant cluster likely a sequencing artifact. What a later analysis reportedly showed was that an Asian-associated ancestry cluster had fewer N-insertions than the approximately 700-donor mean. Rarity characterized most TCR sequences, yet some public TCRs appeared in many donors.

The CDR3 contains 16 residues. Germline loops: CDR1 MGHRA, CDR2 YSYEKL. Trimming cost V 1 base and J 7 bases, with 19 bases left between them. Input material: PBMCs. This TCR was recovered from a boy aged 2-9 years in good health and CMV-seronegative. V usage is TRBV4-1 and J usage is TRBJ2-5, with TRBD2 as a possible D gene (7 bases). CDR3 bases: TGCGCCAGCAGCCAAGGAGGGGGAGGGGTGAATCGGACCCAGTACTTC. Its translation: CASSQGGGGVNRTQYF.